The following is a TCR beta chain sequence with its context. This sample's TCRbeta library carried unique molecular identifier barcodes. MiXCR, run by TCRdb on the PCR reads, gives a single entry per CDR3 protein. The sample lists more than 450,000 distinct CDR3 sequences, 18% occurring once. These data originate in a study of T-cell reconstitution after alpha-beta-depleted transplantation in children. Germline V gene sequence: CDR1 LGHDT, CDR2 YNNKEL (reference sequence). Trimming shortened V by 3 bases and J by 4 bases, and 16 bases separated the two germline ends. CDR3 length: 15 residues. The receptor was derived from a human donor who donated a stem cell graft to a child with acute lymphoblastic leukemia. This rearrangement joins TRBV3-1 to TRBJ2-7; D ambiguous. Source: PBMCs from the stem cell graft donor, taken from the stem cell graft. The CDR3 bases are TGTGCCAGCAGCCACCAGCCTGATGTGTTTTACGAGCAGTACTTC. This gives the protein CASSHQPDVFYEQYF.